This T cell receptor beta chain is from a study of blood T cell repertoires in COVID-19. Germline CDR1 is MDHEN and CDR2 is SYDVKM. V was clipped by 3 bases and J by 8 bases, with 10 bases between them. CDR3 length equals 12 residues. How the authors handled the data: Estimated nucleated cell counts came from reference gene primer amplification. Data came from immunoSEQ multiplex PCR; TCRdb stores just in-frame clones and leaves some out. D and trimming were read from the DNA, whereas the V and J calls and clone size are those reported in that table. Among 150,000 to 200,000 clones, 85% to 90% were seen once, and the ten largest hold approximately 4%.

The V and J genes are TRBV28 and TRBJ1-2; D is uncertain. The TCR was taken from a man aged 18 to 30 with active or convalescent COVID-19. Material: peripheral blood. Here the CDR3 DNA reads TGTGCCAGCAGTTTGGAGGGTTGGGGCTACACCTTC. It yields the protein CASSLEGWGYTF.